This TCR beta chain was found in a study of human versus mouse CDR3 diversity and MHC coevolution. Germline V CDR1 and CDR2: MNHEY, SMNVEV (reference sequence). The CDR3 contains 15 residues. V gave up 0 bases and J gave up 6 bases, with 11 bases separating them. Assay used: immunoSEQ multiplex PCR; TCRdb lists only in-frame clones, some missing. The profile covers around 77,000 clones, with under 95% appearing a single time and more than 0.13% taken by the ten largest. The V call is TRBV27, the J call TRBJ2-2, with a weak D call TRBD2 (6 bases). Material: naive CD4+ T cells from blood. Specified subset: CD45RO-negative CD62L-positive naive CD4 T cells. This sequence originates from a person aged 25 to 69 in good health. For the CDR3, the DNA is TGTGCCAGCAGTTTATCTGGCGGGATTCCCGGGGAGCTGTTTTTT. Residues: CASSLSGGIPGELFF.